A selection of T cell receptor beta chains follows, all from one sample in a study of neurological immune-mediated disorders. TCRdb analysed the 5' RACE reads with MiXCR anew, one entry per CDR3 protein. Here the sample spans more than 50,000 distinct CDR3 sequences, around 5.5% being singletons. Material for sequencing was PBMCs. The receptors were sampled from a woman in her 30s with multiple sclerosis. CDR3s include the opening cysteine and the closing phenylalanine or tryptophan. The D gene is left open where the match is weak. Size tells how often a clone was seen (once, few, many) or the class of an expanded clone, and some rows leave it out.

abundance	j_gene	d_gene	v_gene	CDR3nt	CDR3aa
many	TRBJ1-5	TRBD1	TRBV18	TGTGCCAGCTCGCGAGGACAGGGGGAAGGGCAGCCCCAGAATTTT	CASSRGQGEGQPQNF
NA	TRBJ1-6	NA	TRBV6-5	TGTGCCAGCAGCCAATTTGGGGCGGTCGTGTCCCCCCTCAACTTT	CASSQFGAVVSPLNF
few	TRBJ1-1	TRBD1	TRBV6-1	TGTGCCAGCAGTTCACCCGGGACAGGTTTTGAAGCTTTCTTT	CASSSPGTGFEAFF
many	TRBJ1-5	TRBD1	TRBV9	TGTGCCAGCAGCGCCTCCGGGACAGGTAATCAGCCCCAGCATTTT	CASSASGTGNQPQHF
many	TRBJ2-3	NA	TRBV7-2	TGTGCCAGCAGCGGCGGCGGGGGCCGCACAGATACGCAGTATTTT	CASSGGGGRTDTQYF
NA	TRBJ2-7	NA	TRBV7-2	TGTGCCAGCAGCTTAGGGGCGGACACAATCTACGAGCAGTACTTC	CASSLGADTIYEQYF
few	TRBJ1-6	NA	TRBV20-1	TGCAGTGCCCCCAGAGGGGTATTCCTCTCCTATAATTCACCCCTCAACTTT	CSAPRGVFLSYNSPLNF
many	TRBJ1-2	TRBD1	TRBV12-3/TRBV12-4	TGTGCCAGCAGTATTCACGACAGGGCACAGATTAATGGCTACACCTTC	CASSIHDRAQINGYTF
NA	TRBJ2-3	NA	TRBV5-1	TGCGCCAGCAGCTTGTCTAGGGGACCCCGGGATACGCAGTATTTT	CASSLSRGPRDTQYF
many	TRBJ1-5	NA	TRBV12-3/TRBV12-4	TGTGCCAGCAGTCGACAGGTGGATCAGCCCCAGAATTTT	CASSRQVDQPQNF
many	TRBJ2-7	TRBD2	TRBV20-1	TGCAGTGCGCTGACTAGCGGGGGGTTTCAAGTCGAGCAGTACTTC	CSALTSGGFQVEQYF
NA	TRBJ1-2	NA	TRBV20-1	TGCAGTGCTAGACGAGGGGGGAACTATGGCTACACCTTC	CSARRGGNYGYTF
few	TRBJ1-4	TRBD1	TRBV5-1	TGCGCCAGCAGAAGACAGGGGACAGGCGAAAAACTGTTTTTT	CASRRQGTGEKLFF
many	TRBJ1-1	NA	TRBV12-3/TRBV12-4	TGTGCCAGCAGTTCAGGTGGGAGGGCCACTGAAGCTTTCTTT	CASSSGGRATEAFF
NA	TRBJ2-5	TRBD1	TRBV29-1	TGCAGCGCGATCGTAGGGGGCGCGGAGACCCAGTACTTC	CSAIVGGAETQYF
many	TRBJ2-3	NA	TRBV5-1	TGCGCCAGCAGCCGGGGCTGGGGGAACACAGATACGCAGTATTTT	CASSRGWGNTDTQYF
many	TRBJ1-5	TRBD1	TRBV20-1	TGCAGTGCATGGACAGGGGGCGATTATCAGCCCCAGCATTTT	CSAWTGGDYQPQHF
many	TRBJ2-3	TRBD2	TRBV28	TGTGCCAGCAGTTCCCGACTAGCGGGGAGTTTAGTGTGGGATACGCAGTATTTT	CASSSRLAGSLVWDTQYF
few	TRBJ1-4	NA	TRBV4-1	TGCGCCAGCAGCCAAGTCCAGGTTTCTAATGAAAAACTGTTTTTT	CASSQVQVSNEKLFF
few	TRBJ1-4	NA	TRBV5-1	TGCGCCAGCAGCTCAGGGACTTACATGGATAATGAAAAACTGTTTTTT	CASSSGTYMDNEKLFF
many	TRBJ2-3	TRBD2	TRBV15	TGTGCCACCAGCGCGACTAGCGCGGATACGCAGTATTTT	CATSATSADTQYF
many	TRBJ2-7	TRBD2	TRBV20-1	TGCAGTGCTCCCCCTAGCGGCTCCTACGAGCAGTACTTC	CSAPPSGSYEQYF
many	TRBJ2-5	TRBD1	TRBV5-1	TGCGCCAGCAGCTCCGGGACAGAGGGAGAGACCCAGTACTTC	CASSSGTEGETQYF
many	TRBJ1-5	NA	TRBV6-5	TGTGCCAGCGCCTCAGGGGATGATCGGCCCCAGCATTTT	CASASGDDRPQHF
many	TRBJ2-5	NA	TRBV5-1	TGCGCCAGCAGCTTGGGATTCCAAGAGACCCAGTACTTC	CASSLGFQETQYF
many	TRBJ1-4	TRBD1	TRBV20-1	TGCAGTGCTAGTCGACAGGGGCGTGAAAAACTGTTTTTT	CSASRQGREKLFF
NA	TRBJ1-5	NA	TRBV7-8	TGTGCCAGCAGCTCGGAAAGGGGTCAGCCCCAGCATTTT	CASSSERGQPQHF
many	TRBJ1-1	NA	TRBV7-9	TGTGCCAGCAGACCCGGACAGCCCCAAGGGGCGAACACTGAAGCTTTCTTT	CASRPGQPQGANTEAFF
many	TRBJ2-1	TRBD1	TRBV7-9	TGTGCCAGCAGCTTCCCCACAGGGGCTACGACTACCAATGAGCAGTTCTTC	CASSFPTGATTTNEQFF
NA	TRBJ2-7	TRBD1	TRBV18	TGTGCCAGCTCACCACAACAGGGGGCCGAGCAGTACTTC	CASSPQQGAEQYF